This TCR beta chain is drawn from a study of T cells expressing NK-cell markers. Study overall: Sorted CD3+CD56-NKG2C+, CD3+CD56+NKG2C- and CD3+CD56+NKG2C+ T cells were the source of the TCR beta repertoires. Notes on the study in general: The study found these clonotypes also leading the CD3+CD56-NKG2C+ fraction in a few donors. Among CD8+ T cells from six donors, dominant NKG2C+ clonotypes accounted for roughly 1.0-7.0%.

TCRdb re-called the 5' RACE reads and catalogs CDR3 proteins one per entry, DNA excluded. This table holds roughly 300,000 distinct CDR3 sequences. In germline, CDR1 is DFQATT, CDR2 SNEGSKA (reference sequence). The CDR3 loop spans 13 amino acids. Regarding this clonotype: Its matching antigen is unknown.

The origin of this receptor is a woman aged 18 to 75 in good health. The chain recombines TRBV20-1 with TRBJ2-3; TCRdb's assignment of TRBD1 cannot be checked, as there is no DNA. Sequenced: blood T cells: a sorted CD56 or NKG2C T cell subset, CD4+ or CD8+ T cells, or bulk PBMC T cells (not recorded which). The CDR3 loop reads CSAPADRADTQYF.